This T cell receptor (beta chain) was captured by sequencing in a study of beta chain features in type 1 diabetes (dated by TCRdb to about 2018). Broadly, across the study: Mean age, gender distribution, total cell number and subset yield did not differ between patients and healthy donors. The study compared TCRB repertoires of sorted circulating CD4+ T cell subsets between recently diagnosed type 1 diabetes patients and matched healthy donors. A total of 107,917,701 sorted cells were examined across all samples, and a strong correlation was observed between cell number per subset and RNA yield. Whereas all 28 donors provided naive and central memory subsets, regulatory and stem cell-like memory subsets were isolated from just 8 patients and about 8 healthy donors. Study-wide findings and limitations: In all four CD4+ subsets, TCRB CDR3 length was moderately but significantly shorter in type 1 diabetes patients. Naive, central memory and regulatory TCRB repertoires appeared to be more similar among patients than among healthy donors. HLA sub-analyses involved small numbers of individuals, so any influence of HLA type on TCRB rearrangement remained unresolved. Sequencing cDNA rather than genomic DNA could over-represent highly expressing activated cells, although activation and CD3 levels did not differ between groups. Fewer insertions and more nucleotide deletions at VDJ recombination sites were observed in patients with type 1 diabetes, implying thymic rearrangement abnormalities. Shorter templates might have been favored by PCR, but patient and control samples were amplified and corrected together, so both groups would have been affected equally by any skew.

A note on this clone: It has no known antigen specificity. The record has no base qualities; no much larger clone is one base away.

CDR1 SEHNR and CDR2 FQNEAQ were looked up in the germline V gene (reference sequence). V and J lose 5 bases and 5 bases, and a span of 9 bases separates them. The CDR3 has 13 amino acids, counting the end cysteine and phenylalanine. Only CDR3 DNA is held: 39 bases, read in frame from base 1. All of the isolated RNA was reverse transcribed with the High Capacity cDNA Reverse Transcription Kit, so expressed TCRB transcripts were sequenced. Naive, central memory and regulatory T cell samples underwent deep immunoSEQ sequencing, averaging roughly 3.4 million total reads per sample. Sorted cells were lysed in RLT buffer, and RNA was extracted using DNase-treated RNeasy Micro or Mini kits according to cell number. To prevent cross-contamination, every cell subset was processed on its own, while patient and healthy donor samples were processed together. The immunoSEQ multiplex PCR was used to amplify TCRB sequences from cDNA, generating 87-bp fragments that spanned the CDR3 region. Amplicons were sequenced on the Illumina HiSeq platform. The authors' pipeline ran thus. Synthetic template baselines were used to correct PCR bias computationally, reads within Hamming distance 2 were collapsed, and singletons that could not be merged were discarded. By aligning reads against IMGT, V, D and J genes, CDR3 length, and insertions or deletions at six rearrangement sites were assigned. Within each subset, clonotype counts were normalized to sorted cell number, after which true diversity and Gini coefficients were computed with the tcR R package. Repertoire sharing was quantified using the overlap coefficient calculated on TCRB nucleotide sequences. Out-of-frame TCRB sequences from naive cells were analyzed as a proxy for the pre-selection repertoire. The immuneACCESS repertoire file appears here via TCRdb, limited to in-frame rearrangements. These files lack a portion of the clones; in checked studies, under half of the deficit traces to unresolved V genes, and the cause of the others is not known. V, J and clone size are those of that table, while D and trimming were read from the DNA. The sample data list 250,000 to 350,000 clones, and 14% of these were observed just once. The biggest ten clones account for 0.015% to 0.02% of the sample.

Each donor gave one peripheral blood draw, approximately 120 mL on average, collected into heparinised tubes. Using a panel that included CD45RO, CCR7, CD25, CD127, CD95 and CD27, naive, central memory, regulatory and stem cell-like memory CD4+ T cells were sorted on a BD FACSAria II. All sorted populations exceeded 95% purity. PBMCs were separated immediately by Lymphoprep density gradient centrifugation and were stained directly, without being cultured. To minimize batch effects, samples were stained and sorted in pairs, one healthy donor with one patient per experiment. The rearrangement joined TRBV7-9 to TRBJ2-2; a tentative D call is TRBD1 (5 bases match). This TCR came from a man aged 25-45 years with type 1 diabetes. Sample: naive CD4+ T cells from blood. The sample's cell subset or site label is to be understood as: true naive CD4+ T cells. This receptor has the CDR3 CASSPRQTGELFF. In nucleotides, the sequence is TGTGCCAGCAGCCCCCGACAGACCGGGGAGCTGTTTTTT.